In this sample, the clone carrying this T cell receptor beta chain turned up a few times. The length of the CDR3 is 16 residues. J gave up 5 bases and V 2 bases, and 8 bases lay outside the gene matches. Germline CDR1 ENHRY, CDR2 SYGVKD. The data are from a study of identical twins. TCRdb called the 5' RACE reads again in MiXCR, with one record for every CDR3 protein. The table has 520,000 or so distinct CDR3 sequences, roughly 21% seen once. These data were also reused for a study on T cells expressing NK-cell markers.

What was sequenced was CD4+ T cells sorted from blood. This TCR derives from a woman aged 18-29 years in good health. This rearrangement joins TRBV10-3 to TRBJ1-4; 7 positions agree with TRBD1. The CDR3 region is CAISEGATGLNEKLFF. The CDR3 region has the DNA TGTGCCATCAGTGAGGGGGCGACAGGGTTGAATGAAAAACTGTTTTTT.